What follows describes a single T cell receptor (beta chain). Sequenced by immunoSEQ multiplex PCR; TCRdb stores in-frame clones only, minus some. The sample holds approximately 94,000 clones; approximately 84% are singletons and the top ten take 15% to 20%. This entry belongs to a study of control samples from healthy donors and cancer patients. Germline V lookup: CDR1 SNHLY, CDR2 FYNNEI. The V and J ends lost 7 bases and 5 bases respectively, with 8 bases between them. There are 11 residues in the CDR3. The chain carries TRBV2 and TRBJ1-2, with D uncertain. Sequencing was performed on blood. The receptor's source is a woman between 50 and 59 years old in good health. The CDR3 coding sequence is TGTGCCAGCAAAGAGGTTTATGGCTACACCTTC. This encodes CASKEVYGYTF.